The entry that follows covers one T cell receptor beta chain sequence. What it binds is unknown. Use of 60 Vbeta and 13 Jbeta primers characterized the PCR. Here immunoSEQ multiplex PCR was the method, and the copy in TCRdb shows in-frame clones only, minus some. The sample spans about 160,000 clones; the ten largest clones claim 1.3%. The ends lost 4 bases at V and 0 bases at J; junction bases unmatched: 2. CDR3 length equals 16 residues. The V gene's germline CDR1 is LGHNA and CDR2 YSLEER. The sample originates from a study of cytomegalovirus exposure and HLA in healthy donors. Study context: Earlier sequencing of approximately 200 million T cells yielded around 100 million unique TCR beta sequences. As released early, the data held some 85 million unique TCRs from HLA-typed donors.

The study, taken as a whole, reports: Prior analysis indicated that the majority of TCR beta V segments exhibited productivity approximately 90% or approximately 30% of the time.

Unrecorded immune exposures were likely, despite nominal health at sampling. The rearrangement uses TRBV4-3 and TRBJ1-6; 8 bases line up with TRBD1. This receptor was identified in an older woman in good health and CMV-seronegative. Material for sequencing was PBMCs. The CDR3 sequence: CASSLGQGSYNSPLHF. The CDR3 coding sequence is TGCGCCAGCAGCCTAGGACAGGGCTCCTATAATTCACCCCTCCACTTT.